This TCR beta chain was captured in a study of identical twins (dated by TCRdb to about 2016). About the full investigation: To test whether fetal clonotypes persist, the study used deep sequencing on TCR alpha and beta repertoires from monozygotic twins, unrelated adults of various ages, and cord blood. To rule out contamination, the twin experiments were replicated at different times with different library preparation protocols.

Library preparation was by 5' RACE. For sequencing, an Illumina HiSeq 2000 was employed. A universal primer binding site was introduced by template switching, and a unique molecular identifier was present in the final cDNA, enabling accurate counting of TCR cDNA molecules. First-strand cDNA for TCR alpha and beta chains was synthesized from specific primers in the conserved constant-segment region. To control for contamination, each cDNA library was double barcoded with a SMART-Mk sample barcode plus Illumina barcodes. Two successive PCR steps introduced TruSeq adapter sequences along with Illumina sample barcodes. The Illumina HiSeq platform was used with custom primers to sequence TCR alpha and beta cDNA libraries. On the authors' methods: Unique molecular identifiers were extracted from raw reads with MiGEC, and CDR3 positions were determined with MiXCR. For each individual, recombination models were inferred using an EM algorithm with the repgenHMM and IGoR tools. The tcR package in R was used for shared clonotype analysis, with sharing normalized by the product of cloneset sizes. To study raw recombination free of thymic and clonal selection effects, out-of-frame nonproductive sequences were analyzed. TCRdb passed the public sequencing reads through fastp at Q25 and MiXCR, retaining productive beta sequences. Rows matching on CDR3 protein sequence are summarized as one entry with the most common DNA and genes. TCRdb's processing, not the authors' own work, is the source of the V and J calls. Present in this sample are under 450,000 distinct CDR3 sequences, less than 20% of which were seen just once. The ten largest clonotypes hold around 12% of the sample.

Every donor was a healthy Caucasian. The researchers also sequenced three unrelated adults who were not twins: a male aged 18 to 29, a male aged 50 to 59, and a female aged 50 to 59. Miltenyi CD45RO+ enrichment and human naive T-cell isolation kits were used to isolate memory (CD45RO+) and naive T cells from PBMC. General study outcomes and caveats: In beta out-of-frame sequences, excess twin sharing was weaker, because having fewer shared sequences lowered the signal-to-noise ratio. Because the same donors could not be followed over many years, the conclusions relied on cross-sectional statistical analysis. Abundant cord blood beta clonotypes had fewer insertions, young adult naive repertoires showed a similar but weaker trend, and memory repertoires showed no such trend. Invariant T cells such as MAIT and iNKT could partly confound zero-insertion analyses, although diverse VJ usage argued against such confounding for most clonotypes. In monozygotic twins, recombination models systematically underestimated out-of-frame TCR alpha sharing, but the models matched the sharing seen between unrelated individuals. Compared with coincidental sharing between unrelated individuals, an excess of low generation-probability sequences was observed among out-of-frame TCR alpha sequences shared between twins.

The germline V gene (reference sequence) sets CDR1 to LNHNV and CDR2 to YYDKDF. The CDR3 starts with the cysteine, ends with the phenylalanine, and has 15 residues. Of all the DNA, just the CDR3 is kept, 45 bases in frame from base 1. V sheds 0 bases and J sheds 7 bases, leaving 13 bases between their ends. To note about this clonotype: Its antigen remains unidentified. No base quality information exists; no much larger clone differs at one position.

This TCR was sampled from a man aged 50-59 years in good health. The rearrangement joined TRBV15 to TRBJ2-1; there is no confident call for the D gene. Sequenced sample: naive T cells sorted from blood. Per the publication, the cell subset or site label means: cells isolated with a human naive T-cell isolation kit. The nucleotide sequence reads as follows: TGTGCCACCAGCAGAGATTTACCAGCGCGGAATGAGCAGTTCTTC. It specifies CATSRDLPARNEQFF.